This T cell receptor (beta chain) is drawn from a study of esophageal squamous cell carcinoma under preoperative chemotherapy. Findings and limits, study-wide: After treatment, tumor-infiltrating lymphocytes apparently came partly from blood T cells. After paclitaxel-nedaplatin, abundant clones were more likely to contract than amplify. Chemotherapy was followed by significantly higher TCR diversity in peripheral T cells only, not tumor-infiltrating lymphocytes.

There are 15 residues in the CDR3. Time point here: after preoperative PTX-NDP chemotherapy. This clonotype was counted many times. What it binds is not known. At one end the junction does not follow the germline gene, possibly because of a read error. MiXCR, run by TCRdb on the PCR reads, gives a single entry per CDR3 protein. This table has 34,000 or so distinct CDR3 sequences, roughly 52% appearing once. The sample was collected from a patient given preoperative chemotherapy. The TCR sequence derives from a human donor with esophageal squamous cell carcinoma. The donor label of this sample is uncertain. The rearrangement joins TRBV12-3 or TRBV12-4 to TRBJ1-1, with D maybe TRBD1 (5 bases). CDR3 nucleotide sequence: TGTGCCAGCAGTTTGTACCCAGGGTTGAACGCTGAAGCTTTCTTT. Translation gives CASSLYPGLNAEAFF.